This T cell receptor beta chain was obtained from a study of blood T cell repertoires in COVID-19. As for the study in general: Italy, Spain and the United States were the sources of the convalescent and acute COVID-19 samples. Sources were T cells, B-cell-depleted T cells, or PBMCs; the material itself was cDNA or gDNA.

Trimming pared 3 bases from V and 2 bases from J, leaving 10 bases between. In germline, CDR1 is GTSNPN, CDR2 SVGIG (reference sequence). CDR3 size: 13 residues. Source study methods: Reference gene primers were amplified, and this amplification served to estimate nucleated cell counts. Profiling relied on immunoSEQ multiplex PCR, and the TCRdb table lists in-frame clones only, not all of them. Clone size and V and J calls were adopted from that table, with D and trimming inferred from the DNA. The sample holds approximately 100,000 clones, around 87% seen once. This sequence joins TRBV30 and TRBJ1-2, with unresolved D. The sequence derives from a woman aged 25 to 45 with acute or convalescent COVID-19. The sample comprised peripheral blood. The CDR3 protein is CAWRELLNYGYTF. The CDR3 DNA is TGTGCCTGGAGGGAGCTACTGAACTATGGCTACACCTTC.